A single sample gave rise to the 6 T cell receptor beta chains below, sequenced in a study of metastatic and nonmetastatic thyroid tumors. Patients underwent thyroid surgery, and none had received any treatment before it. TCRdb re-analyzed the PCR reads through MiXCR. The table shows under 95,000 clones, with roughly 8.6% occurring only once. The sample consisted of blood. The receptors were sampled from a female donor with papillary thyroid cancer or a benign thyroid nodule (not recorded which). Some clones in this sample may be carry-over from other donors' samples.

There are many counts of this clone. The rearrangement uses TRBV12-3 or TRBV12-4 and TRBJ2-1; 10 nucleotides agree with TRBD2. V shed 3 bases and J 6 bases; nucleotides not matched to a gene: 5. CDR3 length equals 15 residues. As DNA, the CDR3 is TGTGCCAGCAGTTTGATAGCGGGGGGCATCAATGAGCAGTTCTTC. It is translated as CASSLIAGGINEQFF.

This clone occurred many times. This chain connects TRBV7-3 to TRBJ2-2; D gene unclear. CDR1 SGHTA and CDR2 FQGTGA come from the germline V gene. Trimming removed 4 bases from V and 2 bases from J, with 5 bases in between. The CDR3 spans 13 residues. The CDR3 nucleotides read TGTGCCAGCAGCTCCCCTAACACCGGGGAGCTGTTTTTT. This sequence encodes CASSSPNTGELFF.

This clone showed up many times. The rearrangement uses TRBV6-9 and TRBJ1-5; D is unclear. In germline, CDR1 is MNHGY, CDR2 SVAAGI. The CDR3 sequence is 13 residues long. V was shortened by 11 bases and J by 1 base, with 12 bases between the two germline ends. CDR3 loop: CAAVRRSNQPQHF. The CDR3 nucleotides are TGTGCCGCCGTCAGAAGAAGCAATCAGCCCCAGCATTTT.

This clone has a handful of counts. The chain combines TRBV19 with TRBJ1-1; D may be TRBD1 (5 bases). V shed 1 base and J shed 5 bases, with 8 bases lying between them. This CDR3 is 13 amino acids long. The germline CDR1 and CDR2 sequences are LNHDA and SQIVND (reference sequence). The CDR3 nucleotides read TGTGCCAGTAGTATAGGGGGGGGAACTGAAGCTTTCTTT. This translates into CASSIGGGTEAFF. Full variable domain (remainder filled in from reference TRBV19 and TRBJ1-1): DGGITQSPKYLFRKEGQNVTLSCEQNLNHDAMYWYRQDPGQGLRLIYYSQIVNDFQKGDIAEGYSVSREKKESFPLTVTSAQKNPTAFYLCASSIGGGTEAFFGQGTRLTVV.

The table lists this clone with many counts. V and J are TRBV20-1 and TRBJ2-7; D is possibly TRBD1 or TRBD2 (5 bases each). The V end was cut by 7 bases, the J end by 2 bases, with 15 bases between. This CDR3 contains 13 residues. CDR1 is DFQATT and CDR2 is SNEGSKA in the germline V gene (reference sequence). In DNA form, the CDR3 reads TGCAGTGTCCCGTCCCAGGGAGCCTACGAGCAGTACTTC. Residues: CSVPSQGAYEQYF.

V gene TRBV5-6 combines with J gene TRBJ1-1, with unresolved D. V was trimmed by 5 bases and J by 1 base, leaving 15 bases between them. The CDR3 length is 15 residues. Per germline, CDR1 SGHDT and CDR2 YYEEEE. The CDR3 coding sequence is TGTGCCAGCAGACCCGGGCCCGGGTGGAACACTGAAGCTTTCTTT. Its protein product is CASRPGPGWNTEAFF. The variable domain in full, completed from reference TRBV5-6 and TRBJ1-1, reads DAGVTQSPTHLIKTRGQQVTLRCSPKSGHDTVSWYQQALGQGPQFIFQYYEEEERQRGNFPDRFSGHQFPNYSSELNVNALLLGDSALYLCASRPGPGWNTEAFFGQGTRLTVV.